One TCR beta chain is described in this entry. Its cognate antigen is unknown. Clones were sequenced by immunoSEQ multiplex PCR, and TCRdb holds only the in-frame ones, with some missing. This table holds some 100,000 clones, roughly 90% found once. Collection occurred without any documented infections or immune events in donors. Germline CDR1 and CDR2: MNHNS and SASEGT. The CDR3 covers 16 residues. Trimming took off 0 bases at V and 8 bases at J, with 16 bases between the two ends. The sample originates from a study of identifying expanded T cells in peripheral blood. Study-wide results and limits: About 1.2 clones differed between technical replicates, versus around 15 and 19 over time. Clone count variance between approximately two-week samples rose with total template count.

This clonotype originated in a person between 18 and 69 years old in good health. The sequenced sample was blood. The chain employs TRBV6-1 and TRBJ1-4, with a tentative D call TRBD1 (6 bases). The CDR3 loop is CASSEALTGRGEKLFF. The CDR3, as DNA: TGTGCCAGCAGTGAAGCGTTAACAGGGAGAGGAGAAAAACTGTTTTTT.